This is a list of T cell receptor beta chains from one sample in a study of neurological immune-mediated disorders. TCRdb independently ran MiXCR on the 5' RACE reads; one entry per CDR3 protein. Of tens of thousands of distinct CDR3 sequences in the sample, 7% to 10% were seen once. The sequencing input was PBMCs. These receptor sequences come from a middle-aged woman in good health. Each CDR3 is given without its conserved first and last residue.

>TRBV6-4|TRBJ2-3
ASSTLGGFKTDTQY
>TRBV4-3|TRBJ1-5
ASSQEGGGQPQH
>TRBV20-1|TRBJ1-5
SAVSGVRNQPQH
>TRBV5-6|TRBJ1-2
ASSVGMASGPNPYGYT
>TRBV12-3/TRBV12-4|TRBJ1-1
ASSLSQGLGLNTEAF
>TRBV11-2|TRBJ1-1
ASSPRTGSNTEAF
>TRBV20-1|TRBJ2-7
SAGKGQGNEQY
>TRBV20-1|TRBJ1-5
SAEGDSNQPQH
>TRBV25-1|TRBJ1-4
ASSEHIPAFNEKLF
>TRBV6-5|TRBJ1-1
ASSPWGNTEAF
>TRBV27|TRBJ2-5
ASSLSLIAPGQETQY
>TRBV29-1|TRBJ1-4
SVEFGEKLF
>TRBV14|TRBJ1-4
ASSQEWTTNEKLF
>TRBV4-1|TRBJ2-1
ASSQDPGGSSYNEQF
>TRBV6-1|TRBJ2-1
ASRREVRGEQF
>TRBV10-3|TRBJ2-7
AISESGARYEQY
>TRBV10-2|TRBJ2-7
ASRERTYRSYEQY
>TRBV10-3|TRBJ2-7
AISELGTVLSYEQY
>TRBV4-3|TRBJ1-3
ASSQTGGNTIY
>TRBV7-3|TRBJ2-3
ASSLNSGVRRTDTQY
>TRBV5-5|TRBJ2-3
ASSFTAGYTDTQY
>TRBV6-5|TRBJ2-5
ASSTREFATQY
>TRBV20-1|TRBJ2-7
SASKTTSGTGEQY
>TRBV10-3|TRBJ2-1
ATLEGGAYYNEQF
>TRBV6-6|TRBJ1-2
ASGQGDYGYT
>TRBV4-3|TRBJ2-2
ASSQDSQNPGELF
>TRBV10-2|TRBJ2-7
ASSERGRGADDEQY
>TRBV24-1|TRBJ2-1
ATSDSSSGRNEQF
>TRBV12-3/TRBV12-4|TRBJ2-3
ASTGQVTDTQY
>TRBV20-1|TRBJ2-1
SAGHSGRAYNEQF
>TRBV10-3|TRBJ2-5
AISESVRQAQY
>TRBV27|TRBJ1-2
ASSTSWGRDYGYT
>TRBV14|TRBJ1-3
ASSQVLALGNTIY
>TRBV5-1|TRBJ2-2
ASSYAGFTGELF
>TRBV5-1|TRBJ1-2
ASSLGLQGEGYT
>TRBV5-1|TRBJ2-7
ASSLMDRSYEQY
>TRBV6-2/TRBV6-3|TRBJ2-2
ASKRTGVSGELF
>TRBV5-1|TRBJ2-1
ASSLAAMAKYNEQF
>TRBV15|TRBJ2-3
ATSRTGTGKDTQY
>TRBV6-6|TRBJ1-3
ASSLDRAGNTIY
>TRBV20-1|TRBJ1-5
SARDYRTTNQPQH
>TRBV5-1|TRBJ1-6
ASSSDGNSPLH
>TRBV25-1|TRBJ1-1
ASSKVLGGNTEAF
>TRBV5-1|TRBJ1-2
ASSIGQGPGYT
>TRBV20-1|TRBJ2-2
SASRGAGELF
>TRBV5-1|TRBJ1-1
ASSTGTENTEAF
>TRBV27|TRBJ2-2
ASSLSFRTGELF
>TRBV7-3|TRBJ2-1
ASSLTSGISNEQF
>TRBV5-1|TRBJ1-1
ASSLGLTGGYAEAF
>TRBV7-6|TRBJ2-1
ASSVASGGYNEQF
>TRBV6-2/TRBV6-3|TRBJ2-7
ASRPLPASGEYEQY